This TCR beta chain was sequenced for a study of human T cells and chemical hapten exposure. MiXCR was run by TCRdb on the RACE reads, yielding one entry per CDR3 protein. Of approximately 89,000 distinct CDR3 sequences in the sample, 9.5% to 13% were seen once. The time point is: patch test 2, 6 weeks after DPC sensitization. Treatment indicated: therapeutic diphenylcyclopropenone sensitization with weekly scalp DPC. This CDR3 is built from 17 residues. The V gene lost 3 bases and the J gene lost 0 bases, with 15 bases spanning the gap. In its sample, this clonotype was seen a few times. The antigen remains unidentified. Study outcomes and limitations: The study found expanded TCRs formed significantly more large CDR3 similarity clusters than controls.

The genes are TRBV12-3 or TRBV12-4 and TRBJ1-5, with D possibly TRBD1 on 5 matching bases. The sequences come from whole blood, collected in connection with sensitization to the hapten diphenylcyclopropenone (DPC). The TCR was taken from a woman in her 30s with alopecia areata. Some clones in this sample may be carry-over from other donors' samples. CDR3 protein: CASSFRRTRYSNQPQHF. The CDR3 DNA reads as TGTGCCAGCAGTTTCCGTCGGACAAGGTATAGCAATCAGCCCCAGCATTTT.